The present T cell receptor beta chain was sequenced within a study of early T cells in non-severe SARS-CoV-2 infection. A note on this clonotype: The antigen remains unidentified.

Individual cDNA molecules carried attached unique molecular identifiers. TCRdb reanalysed the 5' RACE reads using MiXCR and keeps one entry per CDR3 protein. The table has 60,000 or so distinct CDR3 sequences, approximately 12% seen once. Notes on the study in general: VDJdb matching, biased toward anti-spike CD8 responses, missed private and CD4 specificities.

CDR1 and CDR2 (germline): MDHEN, SYDVKM. The V end lost 4 bases, the J end lost 4 bases, and 8 bases lay between the germline ends. CDR3 size: 12 residues. Sequenced material: whole blood. The sequence was collected from an adult who was a healthcare worker with PCR-confirmed SARS-CoV-2 infection or an uninfected control (not recorded which). The chain recombines TRBV28 with TRBJ2-7; D is unresolved. In DNA form, the CDR3 reads TGTGCCAGCAGTTCGAGCAATTACGAGCAGTACTTC. This translates into CASSSSNYEQYF.